These 16 T cell receptor beta chains came from one sample sequenced in a study of Ad26.COV2.S vaccination and SARS-CoV-2 variants. Indicated treatment: roughly 18 received Ad26.COV2.S at low or high dose, single or two shots; about 5 received placebo; per-sample allocation not given. Day 63 after the first vaccine or placebo injection was the time point for sampling. Sequencing was performed with immunoSEQ multiplex PCR; in TCRdb, only in-frame clones are kept and a portion is missing. The table lists some 370,000 clones, 80% to 90% of them singletons, with 7% to 9.5% in the top ten. The material sequenced was peripheral blood, taken in a trial of Ad26.COV2.S vaccine versus placebo. These receptors all come from a person aged 18 to 59 who received the Ad26.COV2.S COVID-19 vaccine or a placebo.

This chain connects TRBV5-1 to TRBJ2-5; a weak D match, TRBD1 (6 bases). V was pared by 4 bases and J by 2 bases, with 9 bases between. Germline-derived CDR1 and CDR2 are SGHRS and YFSETQ. The length of the CDR3 is 13 residues. CDR3 in amino acids: CASSRTVQETQYF. For the CDR3, the DNA is TGCGCCAGCAGCCGGACAGTACAAGAGACCCAGTACTTC.

The chain has TRBV21-1 and TRBJ2-5; the D call TRBD2 from the table was never checked on the DNA. TRBV21-1 is described as a pseudogene. The CDR3 has 18 amino acids. The CDR3 DNA reads TGTGCCAGCCGATCACCGGGACTAGCGGGGCCGCCACAAGAGACCCAGTACTTC. Encoded protein: CASRSPGLAGPPQETQYF.

The chain uses TRBV28 and TRBJ2-7, with unresolved D. Germline CDR1 and CDR2: MDHEN and SYDVKM. Trimming stripped 10 bases from V and 1 base from J, with 14 bases between. The CDR3 extends over 13 amino acids. The CDR3 region has the DNA TGTGCCACCCTCCCGATCCTTTCCTACGAGCAGTACTTC. The encoded protein is CATLPILSYEQYF. The full variable domain, in which reference TRBV28 and TRBJ2-7 provide the parts outside the CDR3, is DVKVTQSSRYLVKRTGEKVFLECVQDMDHENMFWYRQDPGLGLRLIYFSYDVKMKEKGDIPEGYSVSREKKERFSLILESASTNQTSMYLCATLPILSYEQYFGPGTRLTVT.

The CDR3 loop reads CASSLVQGGDTEAFF. As DNA, the CDR3 is TGCGCCAGCAGCTTGGTGCAGGGAGGCGACACTGAAGCTTTCTTT. The chain combines TRBV5-1 with TRBJ1-1, with TRBD1 as a possible D gene (5 bases). The germline CDR1 and CDR2 sequences are SGHRS and YFSETQ. V lost 0 bases and J 3 bases, leaving 12 bases between the germline ends. The CDR3 runs 15 residues.

The gene calls are TRBV2 and TRBJ2-3; 10 bases align to TRBD2. The CDR3 sequence is 15 residues long. V gave up 7 bases and J gave up 7 bases; unmatched junction bases: 11. CDR1 is SNHLY and CDR2 is FYNNEI in the germline V gene. This chain's CDR3 is CASTSGSGGPYTQYF. The CDR3 DNA follows: TGTGCCAGCACCTCAGGTAGCGGGGGGCCCTATACGCAGTATTTT.

This clone is a singleton in its sample. The V gene is TRBV18, the J gene TRBJ1-4; D uncertain. V gave up 6 bases and J gave up 0 bases, with 11 bases separating them. The CDR3 totals 15 residues. Germline V lookup: CDR1 KGHSH, CDR2 LQKENI. The CDR3 region is CASSPGPATNEKLFF. For the CDR3, the DNA is TGTGCCAGCTCCCCCGGGCCTGCAACTAATGAAAAACTGTTTTTT.

This CDR3 reads CASSLRTGETGELFF. Here the CDR3 DNA reads TGTGCCAGCAGCCTACGGACAGGGGAGACCGGGGAGCTGTTTTTT. V gene TRBV4-2 combines with J gene TRBJ2-2; 9 bases map to TRBD1. Germline loops: CDR1 LGHNA, CDR2 YNFKEQ. The CDR3 has 15 amino acids. J gave up 5 bases and V 4 bases, and 5 bases lay outside the gene matches.

The rearrangement joins TRBV4-2 to TRBJ1-5; D unclear. CDR1 and CDR2 from the germline V gene are LGHNA and YNFKEQ. Trimming took off 0 bases at V and 2 bases at J, with 11 bases between the two ends. This CDR3 has 16 residues. CDR3 in amino acids: CASSQDHGEGNQPQHF. CDR3 in DNA: TGTGCCAGCAGCCAAGATCACGGGGAGGGCAATCAGCCCCAGCATTTT.

V gene TRBV9 combines with J gene TRBJ2-3, with a tentative D call TRBD2 (6 bases). The CDR3 consists of 16 residues. The V end was cut by 2 bases, the J end by 2 bases, with 15 bases between. Per the germline V gene, CDR1 is SGDLS and CDR2 is YYNGEE. The CDR3: CASSVLRRGATDTQYF. Here the CDR3 DNA reads TGTGCCAGCAGCGTCTTACGGCGGGGAGCCACAGATACGCAGTATTTT. Looking up the rest from reference TRBV9 and TRBJ2-3 gives the full variable domain: DSGVTQTPKHLITATGQRVTLRCSPRSGDLSVYWYQQSLDQGLQFLIQYYNGEERAKGNILERFSAQQFPDLHSELNLSSLELGDSALYFCASSVLRRGATDTQYFGPGTRLTVL.

Points on this clone: Within the sample, other DNA sequences also encode this same CDR3. The V call is TRBV3-1 (or the pseudogene TRBV3-2), the J call TRBJ1-5; unclear D gene. The V gene lost 1 base and the J gene lost 5 bases, with 9 bases spanning the gap. The CDR3 runs to 14 residues. The V gene's germline CDR1 is LGHDT and CDR2 YNNKEL (reference sequence). DNA for the CDR3: TGTGCCAGCAGCCAAGGTCCCGGGGATCAGCCCCAGCATTTT. Amino acid sequence: CASSQGPGDQPQHF.

This clone was recorded once. The CDR3 sequence: CASSLYSNYGYTF. Here the CDR3 DNA reads TGTGCCAGCAGCTTATACAGTAACTATGGCTACACCTTC. The rearrangement uses TRBV7-8 and TRBJ1-2; D unresolved. Trimming cost V 2 bases and J 1 base, with 5 bases left between them. Germline V gene data show CDR1 as SGHVS and CDR2 as FQNEAQ. The CDR3 loop spans 13 amino acids.

The V call is TRBV18, the J call TRBJ2-5; D may be TRBD2 (5 bases). The CDR3 contains 14 residues. The V end lost 3 bases, the J end lost 5 bases, and 13 bases lay between the germline ends. CDR1 is KGHSH and CDR2 is LQKENI in the germline V gene. Here the CDR3 reads CASSPADRGETQYF. In nucleotides, the CDR3 is TGTGCCAGCTCACCCGCGGACCGAGGGGAGACCCAGTACTTC.

This rearrangement joins TRBV6-2 or TRBV6-3 to TRBJ1-5, with unresolved D. Germline assignment: CDR1 MNHEY and CDR2 SVGEGT. The CDR3 covers 15 residues. Trimming shortened V by 0 bases and J by 7 bases, and 13 bases separated the two germline ends. The CDR3 DNA reads as TGTGCCAGCAGTTACTCGATGCGGGGTTCCCAGCCCCAGCATTTT. Its translation is CASSYSMRGSQPQHF.

The rearrangement joins TRBV4-1 to TRBJ2-3; 9 bases agree with TRBD2. The CDR3 has 15 residues. V lost 4 bases and J lost 7; bases outside the gene matches: 9. Germline CDR1 reads MGHRA; CDR2 reads YSYEKL. CDR3 sequence reads: CASSPRGGGLYTQYF. CDR3 nucleotide sequence: TGCGCCAGCAGCCCGCGGGGGGGCGGGTTGTATACGCAGTATTTT.

This clone was observed once. The chain is built from TRBV19 and TRBJ2-7, with 10 positions matching TRBD1. With V trimmed by 6 bases and J by 2 bases, 4 bases remained unmatched. The CDR3 runs 14 residues. Germline-derived CDR1 and CDR2 are LNHDA and SQIVND (reference sequence). The CDR3 DNA is TGTGCCAGTAGAAGGGGGACAGGGGCCTACGAGCAGTACTTC. Translating gives CASRRGTGAYEQYF.

This clone was picked up one time. The chain has TRBV5-1 and TRBJ1-1, with a weak D call TRBD1 (5 bases). The CDR3 totals 15 residues. Germline V gene lookup returns CDR1 SGHRS and CDR2 YFSETQ. The V end lost 2 bases, the J end lost 1 base, and 12 bases lay between the germline ends. The CDR3 sequence: CASSFRGSANTEAFF. Written as DNA, the CDR3 is TGCGCCAGCAGCTTCCGGGGCTCCGCGAACACTGAAGCTTTCTTT. Filled out from reference TRBV5-1 and TRBJ1-1, the complete variable domain reads KAGVTQTPRYLIKTRGQQVTLSCSPISGHRSVSWYQQTPGQGLQFLFEYFSETQRNKGNFPGRFSGRQFSNSRSEMNVSTLELGDSALYLCASSFRGSANTEAFFGQGTRLTVV.